These 5 T cell receptor beta chains came from one sample sequenced in a study of Ad26.COV2.S vaccination and SARS-CoV-2 variants. The method was immunoSEQ multiplex PCR; TCRdb's version includes in-frame clones alone and lacks a portion of them. The sample holds 300,000 to 500,000 clones, less than 90% seen once. The treatment denotes: 15 to 20 received Ad26.COV2.S at low or high dose, single or two shots; about 5 received placebo; per-sample allocation not given. Sampling was performed 63 days after the first vaccine or placebo injection. Material: peripheral blood, obtained in a trial of Ad26.COV2.S vaccine versus placebo. Receptors were obtained from a person aged 18-65 years who received the Ad26.COV2.S COVID-19 vaccine or a placebo.

V is TRBV5-1 and J is TRBJ2-1; D is perhaps TRBD1 or TRBD2 (5 bases each). Germline V lookup: CDR1 SGHRS, CDR2 YFSETQ. V lost 4 bases and J 0 bases, leaving 17 bases between the germline ends. The CDR3 runs to 17 residues. The DNA of the CDR3 is TGCGCCAGCAGCCCACTCCGGGGCTGGACCTCCTACAATGAGCAGTTCTTC. It specifies CASSPLRGWTSYNEQFF.

This chain connects TRBV6-5 to TRBJ1-2; D may be TRBD1 (5 bases). The V gene lost 0 bases and the J gene lost 8 bases, with 10 bases spanning the gap. There are 13 residues in the CDR3. Germline assignment: CDR1 MNHEY and CDR2 SVGAGI. CDR3 loop: CASSYSKAGGYTF. DNA of the CDR3: TGTGCCAGCAGTTACTCGAAGGCAGGGGGCTACACCTTC.

This clone was recorded a few times. This chain joins TRBV7-6 and TRBJ2-7; D not resolved. V lost 4 bases, J lost 5 bases, and 15 bases lay in between. The germline V gene has CDR1 SGHVS and CDR2 FNYEAQ. There are 14 residues in the CDR3. The CDR3 coding sequence is TGTGCCAGCAGCTCTAGGGCACAGTTGGACGAGCAGTACTTC. It is translated as CASSSRAQLDEQYF.

The CDR3 protein is CAWRLQGFFEQYF. For the CDR3, the DNA is TGTGCCTGGAGATTACAGGGGTTTTTTGAGCAGTACTTC. V usage is TRBV30 and J usage is TRBJ2-7, with 7 positions matching TRBD1. The germline gives CDR1 GTSNPN, CDR2 SVGIG (reference sequence). The length of the CDR3 is 13 residues. V lost 3 bases, J lost 7 bases, and 9 bases stayed unmatched.

V is TRBV5-1 and J is TRBJ2-7; TRBD1 might be the D (6 bases). The CDR3 runs 16 residues. V was pared by 4 bases and J by 0 bases, with 17 bases between. Germline CDR1 reads SGHRS; CDR2 reads YFSETQ. The CDR3 is CASSQTGTLSSYEQYF. The CDR3 DNA reads TGCGCCAGCAGCCAAACCGGGACACTTAGCTCCTACGAGCAGTACTTC.